This TCR beta chain was captured by sequencing in a study of shared clonotypes between healthy human individuals. Comment on this clone: No antigen is known for it.

Study-level points and caveats: The naive CD4 repertoires of a handful of donors were compared, and roughly 5% of clonotypes were shared.

The J segment lost 2 bases and the V segment lost 4 bases, leaving 7 bases of the junction unmatched. Germline V gene lookup returns CDR1 SGHTA and CDR2 FQGNSA. This CDR3 has 16 amino acids. Sequencing was performed with immunoSEQ multiplex PCR; in TCRdb, only in-frame clones are kept and a portion is missing. The sample holds about 1.1 million clones; around 77% are singletons and the top ten take roughly 0.9%. The sample taken for sequencing was memory CD4+ T cells from PBMCs. The subset denotes: CD45RA-negative fraction. This receptor was taken from a man aged 18 to 29 in good health. Some clones in this sample may be carry-over from other donors' samples. This rearrangement joins TRBV7-2 to TRBJ1-3, with 8 bases lining up with TRBD1. The CDR3 DNA reads as TGTGCCAGCAGCTGGGGGACAGGTGGAACTGGAAACACCATATATTTT. This encodes CASSWGTGGTGNTIYF.